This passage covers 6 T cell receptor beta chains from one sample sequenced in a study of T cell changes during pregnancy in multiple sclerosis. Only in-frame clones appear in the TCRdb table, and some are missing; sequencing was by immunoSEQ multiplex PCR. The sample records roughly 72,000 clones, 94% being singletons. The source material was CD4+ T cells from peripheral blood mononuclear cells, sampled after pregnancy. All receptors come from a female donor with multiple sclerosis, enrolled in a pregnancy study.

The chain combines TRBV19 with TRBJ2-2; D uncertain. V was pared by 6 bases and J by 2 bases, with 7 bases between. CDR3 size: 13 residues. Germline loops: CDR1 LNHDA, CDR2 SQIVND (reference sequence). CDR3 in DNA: TGTGCCAGTAGAGCACCAAACACCGGGGAGCTGTTTTTT. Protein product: CASRAPNTGELFF.

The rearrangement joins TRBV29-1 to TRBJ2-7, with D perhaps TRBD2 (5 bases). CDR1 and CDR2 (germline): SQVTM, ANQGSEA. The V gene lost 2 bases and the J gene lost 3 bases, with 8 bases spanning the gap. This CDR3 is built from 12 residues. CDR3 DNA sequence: TGCAGCGTTGAACGAGGGAACTACGAGCAGTACTTC. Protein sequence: CSVERGNYEQYF.

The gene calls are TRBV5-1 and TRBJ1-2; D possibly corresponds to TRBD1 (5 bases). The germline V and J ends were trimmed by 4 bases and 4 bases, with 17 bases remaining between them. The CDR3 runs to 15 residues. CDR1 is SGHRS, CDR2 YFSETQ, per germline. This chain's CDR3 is CASSPTPTARYGYTF. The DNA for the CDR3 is TGCGCCAGCAGCCCTACCCCGACAGCCCGCTATGGCTACACCTTC. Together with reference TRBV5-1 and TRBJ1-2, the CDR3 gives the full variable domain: KAGVTQTPRYLIKTRGQQVTLSCSPISGHRSVSWYQQTPGQGLQFLFEYFSETQRNKGNFPGRFSGRQFSNSRSEMNVSTLELGDSALYLCASSPTPTARYGYTFGSGTRLTVV.

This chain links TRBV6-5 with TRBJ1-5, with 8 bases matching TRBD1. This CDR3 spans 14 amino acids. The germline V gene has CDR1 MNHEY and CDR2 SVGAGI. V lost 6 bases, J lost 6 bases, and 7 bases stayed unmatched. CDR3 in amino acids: CASRRTGNGQPQHF. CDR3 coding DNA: TGTGCCAGCAGAAGGACAGGGAACGGTCAGCCCCAGCATTTT.

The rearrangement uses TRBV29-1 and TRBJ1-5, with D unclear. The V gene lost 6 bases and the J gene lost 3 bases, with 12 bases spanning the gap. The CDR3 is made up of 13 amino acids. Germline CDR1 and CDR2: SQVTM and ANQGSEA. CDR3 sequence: CSVASGVNQPQHF. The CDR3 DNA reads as TGCAGCGTCGCATCGGGAGTCAATCAGCCCCAGCATTTT.

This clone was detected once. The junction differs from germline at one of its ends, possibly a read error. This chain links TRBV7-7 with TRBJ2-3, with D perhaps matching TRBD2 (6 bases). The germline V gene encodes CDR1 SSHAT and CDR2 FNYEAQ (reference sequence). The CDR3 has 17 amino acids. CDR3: CASSLGGAGRFADTQYF. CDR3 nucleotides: TGTGCTAGCAGCTTAGGAGGGGCGGGACGGTTTGCAGATACGCAGTATTTT.